Listed below are T cell receptor beta chains from one sample, sequenced in a study of blood T cell repertoires in COVID-19. Generated by immunoSEQ multiplex PCR, the TCRdb table keeps only in-frame clones and is missing some. The sample contains 30,000 or so clones, more than 80% of which appear only once. The sample comprised peripheral blood. Receptors were obtained from an elderly man with acute or convalescent COVID-19. CDR3s include the opening cysteine and the closing phenylalanine or tryptophan. The D gene is left open where the match is weak. The size entry is marked missing in some rows and otherwise reads once, few, many or a size class.

TRBV5-1,TRBD1,TRBJ1-2,.,TGCGCCAGCAGCCCACAGGGGTCCTATGGCTACACCTTC,CASSPQGSYGYTF
TRBV3-1/TRBV3-2,.,TRBJ1-2,.,TGTGCCAGCAGCCCTCACCTGACAGGAAAACTTGGCTACACCTTC,CASSPHLTGKLGYTF
TRBV6-5,.,TRBJ1-2,.,TGTGCCAGCAGTCCTTCATTTAGGGACTGGGGCTACACCTTC,CASSPSFRDWGYTF
TRBV15,TRBD1,TRBJ1-6,.,TGTGCCACCAGCTCCCGGACAGGCGATAATTCACCCCTCCACTTT,CATSSRTGDNSPLHF
TRBV5-1,TRBD2,TRBJ2-3,.,TGCGCCAGCAGACTGACTAGCTCCACAGATACGCAGTATTTT,CASRLTSSTDTQYF
TRBV6-5,.,TRBJ1-2,.,TGTGCCAGCAGAGGCAGGGTTGGCTACACCTTC,CASRGRVGYTF
TRBV29-1,TRBD1,TRBJ2-7,few,TGCAGCGTGGGGGACAGACTGAGCTCCTACGAGCAGTACTTC,CSVGDRLSSYEQYF
TRBV30,.,TRBJ2-3,once,TGTGCCTGGAGTGTACCGCGCCGAGGGAGGGGGAATACGCAGTATTTT,CAWSVPRRGRGNTQYF
TRBV9,TRBD1,TRBJ1-2,.,TGTGCCAGCAGCTCCCGAGGGGACAGATGGGGCTACACCTTC,CASSSRGDRWGYTF
TRBV20-1,TRBD1,TRBJ1-2,.,TGCAGTGCGTGGACAGGGTTGGGCTACACCTTC,CSAWTGLGYTF
TRBV28,TRBD1,TRBJ1-3,.,TGTGCCAGCAGTTTATCCGAGTGGGGGACAGGGGGAAACACCATATATTTT,CASSLSEWGTGGNTIYF
TRBV7-2,.,TRBJ1-5,.,TGTGCCAGCAGCTTAAGAGGGGGTAGCTCGATTCAGCCCCAGCATTTT,CASSLRGGSSIQPQHF
TRBV3-1/TRBV3-2,TRBD1,TRBJ1-5,.,TGTGCCAGCAGCTCCGAGACAGGGGCGGATCAGCCCCAGCATTTT,CASSSETGADQPQHF
TRBV5-1,.,TRBJ1-2,.,TGCGCCAGCAGTCCAGGGGACTATGGCTACACCTTC,CASSPGDYGYTF
TRBV5-5,TRBD1,TRBJ2-2,.,TGTGCCAGCAGACGGGGACAGGGGAACACCGGGGAGCTGTTTTTT,CASRRGQGNTGELFF
TRBV7-9,.,TRBJ1-1,.,TGTGCCAGCAGCCCCAGGAACACTGAAGCTTTCTTT,CASSPRNTEAFF
TRBV15,.,TRBJ1-2,.,TGTGCCACCAGCAGAGGCCGCTCCGATGGCCATGGCTACACCTTC,CATSRGRSDGHGYTF
TRBV11-2,TRBD1,TRBJ2-5,.,TGTGCCAGCAGCTTAGTAGGCGACAGGGCTGAGACCCAGTACTTC,CASSLVGDRAETQYF
TRBV12-2,.,TRBJ1-4,.,TGTGCAAGTCGCCAGGGACAGGGGAGGCGTGAAAAACTGTTTTTT,CASRQGQGRREKLFF
TRBV12-3/TRBV12-4,.,TRBJ1-2,.,TGTGCCAGCAGTTTCGCAGGGGACGGTGGCTACACCTTC,CASSFAGDGGYTF
TRBV5-4,TRBD1,TRBJ1-1,.,TGTGCCAGCAGCCCGACAGGGAGCACTGAAGCTTTCTTT,CASSPTGSTEAFF
TRBV6-5,TRBD1,TRBJ1-2,.,TGTGCCAGCAGAGCAGGGGGCGCCTTCTATGGCTACACCTTC,CASRAGGAFYGYTF
TRBV19,TRBD2,TRBJ2-4,.,TGTGCCAGTAAAATGGCGGGGGGGCCTGAAAACATTCAGTACTTC,CASKMAGGPENIQYF
TRBV4-2,.,TRBJ2-4,.,TGTGCCAGCAGCCCAACAGTAAAAAACATTCAGTACTTC,CASSPTVKNIQYF
TRBV28,.,TRBJ1-4,.,TGTGCCAGCAGACTCCAGGGGACCGGGAATGAAAAACTGTTTTTT,CASRLQGTGNEKLFF
TRBV19,TRBD1,TRBJ1-1,.,TGTGCCAGTAGTGTGACAGGGGTAGAGACTGAAGCTTTCTTT,CASSVTGVETEAFF
TRBV7-2,.,TRBJ2-1,.,TGTGCCAGCAGCTTAGGTCCGGGGACCTACAATGAGCAGTTCTTC,CASSLGPGTYNEQFF
TRBV29-1,TRBD1,TRBJ2-1,.,TGCAGCGTTGACCTAGGGACAGGGAAAATTTACAATGAGCAGTTCTTC,CSVDLGTGKIYNEQFF
TRBV28,.,TRBJ2-5,.,TGTGCCAGCAGCCCTGGAGCGGCTCCGGGTGAGGAGACCCAGTACTTC,CASSPGAAPGEETQYF
TRBV18,.,TRBJ1-4,few,TGTGCCAGCTCACCACCCGCTTTGCAGGCAGCCTCTAATGAAAAACTGTTTTTT,CASSPPALQAASNEKLFF
TRBV3-1/TRBV3-2,TRBD1,TRBJ1-2,.,TGTGCCAGCAGCCAAGGTTATGCGGGACAGGGAGCTTATGGCTACACCTTC,CASSQGYAGQGAYGYTF
TRBV6-4,.,TRBJ1-2,.,TGTGCCAGCAGTAACCGACAGCATGCTAACTATGGCTACACCTTC,CASSNRQHANYGYTF
TRBV24-1,TRBD1,TRBJ1-1,.,TGTGCCACCAGCGGACAGGGGAACACTGAAGCTTTCTTT,CATSGQGNTEAFF
TRBV9,TRBD1,TRBJ1-2,.,TGTGCCAGCAGCCTCTGGGGACAGGGGGCGGATGGCTACACCTTC,CASSLWGQGADGYTF
TRBV10-3,TRBD2,TRBJ2-3,.,TGTGCCACCAGTGAGGGGACTAGCTTCGATACGCAGTATTTT,CATSEGTSFDTQYF
TRBV7-2,TRBD1,TRBJ2-2,few,TGTGCCAGCAGCTTCCCGACAGGGGCGAACACCGGGGAGCTGTTTTTT,CASSFPTGANTGELFF
TRBV7-8,.,TRBJ2-7,.,TGTGCCAGCAGCCCGGACATGTCCTACGAGCAGTACTTC,CASSPDMSYEQYF
TRBV28,.,TRBJ1-4,.,TGTGCCAGCAGTCCCCCCTGGGGAGAGGCGGCTAATGAAAAACTGTTTTTT,CASSPPWGEAANEKLFF